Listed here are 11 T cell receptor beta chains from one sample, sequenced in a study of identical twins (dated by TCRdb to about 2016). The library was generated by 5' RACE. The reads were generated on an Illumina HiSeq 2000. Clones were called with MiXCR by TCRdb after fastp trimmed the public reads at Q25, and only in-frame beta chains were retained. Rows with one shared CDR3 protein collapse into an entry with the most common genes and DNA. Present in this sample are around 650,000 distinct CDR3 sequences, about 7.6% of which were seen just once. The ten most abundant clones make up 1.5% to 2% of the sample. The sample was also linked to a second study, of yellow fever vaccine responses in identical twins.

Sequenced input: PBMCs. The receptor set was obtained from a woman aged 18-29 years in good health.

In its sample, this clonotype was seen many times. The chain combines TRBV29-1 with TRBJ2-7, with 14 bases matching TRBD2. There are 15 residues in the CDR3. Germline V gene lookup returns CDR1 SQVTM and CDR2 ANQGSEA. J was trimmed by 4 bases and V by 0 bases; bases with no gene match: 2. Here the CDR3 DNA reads TGCAGCGTTGAAGAGGGGACTAGCGGGAGTTACGAGCAGTACTTC. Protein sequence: CSVEEGTSGSYEQYF.

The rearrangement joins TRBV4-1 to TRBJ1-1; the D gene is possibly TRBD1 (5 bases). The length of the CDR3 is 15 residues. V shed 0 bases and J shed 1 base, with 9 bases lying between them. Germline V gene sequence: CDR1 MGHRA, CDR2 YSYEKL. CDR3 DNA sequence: TGCGCCAGCAGCCAAGAGCCAGGGTGGAACACTGAAGCTTTCTTT. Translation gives CASSQEPGWNTEAFF.

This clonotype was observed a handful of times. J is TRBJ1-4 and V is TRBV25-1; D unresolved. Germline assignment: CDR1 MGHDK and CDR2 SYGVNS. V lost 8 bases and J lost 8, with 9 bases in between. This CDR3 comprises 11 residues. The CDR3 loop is CASLLGEKLFF. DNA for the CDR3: TGTGCCAGCCTACTAGGGGAAAAACTGTTTTTT.

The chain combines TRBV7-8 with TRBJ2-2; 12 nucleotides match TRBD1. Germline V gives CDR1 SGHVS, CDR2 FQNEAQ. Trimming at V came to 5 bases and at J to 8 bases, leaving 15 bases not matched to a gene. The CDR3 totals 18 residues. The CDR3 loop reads CASSNRAPGQGARGELFF. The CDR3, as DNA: TGTGCCAGCAGCAATAGGGCACCGGGACAGGGGGCGCGTGGGGAGCTGTTTTTT.

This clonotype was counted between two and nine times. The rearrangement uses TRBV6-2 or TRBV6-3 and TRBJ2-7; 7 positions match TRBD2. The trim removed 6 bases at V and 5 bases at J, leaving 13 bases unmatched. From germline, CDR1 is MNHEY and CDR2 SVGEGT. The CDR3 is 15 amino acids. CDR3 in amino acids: CASSFQRGTLHEQYV. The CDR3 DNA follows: TGTGCCAGCAGCTTTCAGCGGGGAACCTTACACGAGCAGTACGTC.

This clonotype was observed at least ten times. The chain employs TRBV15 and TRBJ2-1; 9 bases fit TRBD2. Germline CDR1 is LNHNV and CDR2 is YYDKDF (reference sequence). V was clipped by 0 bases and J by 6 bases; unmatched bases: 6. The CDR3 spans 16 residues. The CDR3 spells CATSRDMAGGSNEQFF. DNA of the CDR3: TGTGCCACCAGCAGAGATATGGCGGGAGGGTCCAATGAGCAGTTCTTC.

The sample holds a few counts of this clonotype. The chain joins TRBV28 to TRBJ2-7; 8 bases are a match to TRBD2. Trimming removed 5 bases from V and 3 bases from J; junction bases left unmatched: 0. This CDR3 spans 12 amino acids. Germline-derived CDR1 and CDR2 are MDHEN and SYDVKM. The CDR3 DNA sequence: TGTGCCAGCAGTGGGACTAGCTACGAGCAGTACTTC. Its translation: CASSGTSYEQYF. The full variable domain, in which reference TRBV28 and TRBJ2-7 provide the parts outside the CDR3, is DVKVTQSSRYLVKRTGEKVFLECVQDMDHENMFWYRQDPGLGLRLIYFSYDVKMKEKGDIPEGYSVSREKKERFSLILESASTNQTSMYLCASSGTSYEQYFGPGTRLTVT.

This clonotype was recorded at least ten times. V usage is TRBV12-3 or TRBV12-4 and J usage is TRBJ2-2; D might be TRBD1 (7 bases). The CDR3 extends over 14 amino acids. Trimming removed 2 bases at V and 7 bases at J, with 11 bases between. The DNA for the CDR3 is TGTGCCAGCAGTTTACAGGGGGGCGGCGGGGAGCTGTTTTTT. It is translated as CASSLQGGGGELFF.

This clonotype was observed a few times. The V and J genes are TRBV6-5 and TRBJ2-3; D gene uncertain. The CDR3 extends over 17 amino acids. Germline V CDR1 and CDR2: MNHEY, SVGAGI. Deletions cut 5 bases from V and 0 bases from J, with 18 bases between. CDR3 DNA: TGTGCCAGCAGTATACGGACGGAAGCTATTAGCACAGATACGCAGTATTTT. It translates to CASSIRTEAISTDTQYF.

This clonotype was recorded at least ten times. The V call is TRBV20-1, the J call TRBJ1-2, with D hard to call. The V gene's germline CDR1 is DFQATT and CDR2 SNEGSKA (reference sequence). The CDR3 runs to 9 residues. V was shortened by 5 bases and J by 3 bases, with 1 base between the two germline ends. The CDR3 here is CSAHYGYTF. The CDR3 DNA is TGCAGTGCTCACTATGGCTACACCTTC.

As DNA, the CDR3 is TGTGCCAGCAGCCCAGATATCAACGGGGTTATCTATGAGCAGTTCTTC. Protein: CASSPDINGVIYEQFF. The chain uses TRBV4-2 and TRBJ2-1; D possibly corresponds to TRBD2 (5 bases). V shed 4 bases and J shed 8 bases, with 21 bases lying between them. Germline V CDR1 and CDR2: LGHNA, YNFKEQ. The CDR3 has 16 residues.